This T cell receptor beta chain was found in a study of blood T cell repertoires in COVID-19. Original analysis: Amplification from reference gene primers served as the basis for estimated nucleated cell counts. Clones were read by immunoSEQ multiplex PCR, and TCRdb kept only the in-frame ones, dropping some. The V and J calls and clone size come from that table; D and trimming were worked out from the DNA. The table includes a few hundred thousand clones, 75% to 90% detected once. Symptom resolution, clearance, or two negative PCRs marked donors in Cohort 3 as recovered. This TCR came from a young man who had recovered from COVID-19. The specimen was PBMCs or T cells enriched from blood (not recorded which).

The CDR3 is CASSLRREMGGYTF. The DNA for the CDR3 is TGTGCCAGCAGCTTAAGACGGGAAATGGGGGGCTACACCTTC. The J gene is TRBJ1-2, the V gene TRBV5-4; D is ambiguous. Germline V lookup: CDR1 SGHNT, CDR2 YYREEE (reference sequence). Between the trimmed V and J ends, which lost 2 bases and 8 bases, there was a span of 16 bases. This CDR3 has 14 amino acids.